This T cell receptor (beta chain) was observed in a study of T-cell reconstitution after alpha-beta-depleted transplantation in children. Concerning this clonotype: The antigen remains undetermined.

A TCRbeta library incorporating unique molecular identifiers was prepared. MiXCR was run by TCRdb on the PCR reads, yielding one entry per CDR3 protein. Counted here are 550,000 to 600,000 distinct CDR3 sequences, about 23% occurring once; the ten biggest clones make up 13% to 15%. General observations from the study: Several hundred expanded graft clones reportedly were the source of alpha-beta T cells about two months after transplant. T-cell counts and diversity at one year following transplant were attributed mainly to newly produced T cells. Diversity of TCRbeta at day 60 was high in some patients, arising from surviving recipient T cells and thymic progenitors.

The germline V gene has CDR1 LGHNA and CDR2 YSLEER. With 0 bases removed from V and 4 bases from J, the gap between germline ends came to 17 bases. The CDR3 covers 17 residues. The V call is TRBV4-3, the J call TRBJ2-3; D is perhaps TRBD2 (5 bases). The receptor's source is a boy in the first two years of life who had a stem cell transplant for acute myeloid leukemia, so the T cells may come from the graft donor. The sequenced sample was PBMCs, mostly from graft donor cells, obtained 360 days after TCRalphabeta/CD19-depleted stem cell transplant. The CDR3 coding sequence is TGCGCCAGCAGCCAAGATGTGCCCAGCGGACTGGCAGATACGCAGTATTTT. Translation gives CASSQDVPSGLADTQYF.